A single T cell receptor beta chain is shown here with its context. Its antigen target is currently unknown. Per-nucleotide qualities are absent, and no much larger clonotype sits a single base away. These data are taken from a study of shared clonotypes between healthy human individuals (TCRdb year 2020). At the level of the whole study: The cohort comprised two women and a few men aged 18 to 49 years. The study deeply sequenced blood TCR repertoires of about 5 healthy adults to estimate repertoire size and the extent of clonotype sharing between individuals. Libraries were prepared and TCR repertoires were sequenced by different laboratories using diverse techniques, in order to increase sequencing depth and limit assay-specific biases. For each donor, three plates each were used for CD4 naive and CD4 memory, two plates were used for CD8 naive, and one plate was used for CD8 memory. Between about 0.9 and 8.9 billion PBMCs per donor were obtained by leukapheresis.

Donors were healthy HIV-negative adults with no recently reported acute infections or vaccinations. All donors were Caucasian adults living in Nashville, Tennessee, USA. CD8 memory samples consisted of magnetically selected CD45RO+ cells combined with CCR7-negative CD45RA+ effector memory (TemRA) cells. Blood was collected by leukapheresis, and PBMCs were isolated by Ficoll-Histopaque density gradient centrifugation and then cryopreserved in liquid nitrogen vapor phase. Analytical flow cytometry was used to check the purity and quantity of every magnetically sorted T cell population. Genomic DNA was isolated from every sorted fraction and measured by UV absorbance on a Nanodrop 2000c. The CDR3 has 17 amino acids, counting the end cysteine and phenylalanine. Only CDR3 DNA is held: 51 bases, read in frame from base 1. From the germline V gene, CDR1 is MGHRA and CDR2 is YSYEKL. Here V drops 1 base and J drops 4 bases, and the junction holds 5 bases not matched to any gene.

Summary of the overall study and its limitations: Naive subsets generally had larger estimated clonotype richness than memory subsets. Across a few donors, about 5.2% of naive CD4, over 3% of naive CD8, under 2.5% of memory CD4, and about 0.4% of memory CD8 clonotypes were shared. Clonotypes shared by all four sorted-subset donors showed higher generation probabilities than non-shared clonotypes. Sampling was restricted to blood, and TCR repertoires in tissues likely differ from the TCR repertoires found in blood. Incomplete sequencing was indicated by rarefaction of sorted-subset datasets, despite the large sequencing depth. Pairwise subsampling led to the expectation that sequencing depth would affect the degree of clonotype sharing among donors. The genetic and exposure-history diversity represented was limited by the small number of donors.

Using the deep immunoSEQ assay, multiplex PCR amplified TCR CDR3 regions from genomic DNA. Extracted genomic DNA from each cell subset was distributed evenly across all wells of several immunoSEQ 96-well plates, and each plate was treated as a replicate. Each replicate PCR for sorted subsets received approximately 220 ng genomic DNA, equal to 28,000 or so T cell genomes. Purified libraries were quantified with a Qubit 3.0 fluorometer, sized on a Bioanalyzer 2100, and re-quantified with the KAPA Library Quantification kit. Every immunoSEQ 96-well plate was sequenced on a dedicated single-read 150-cycle Illumina NextSeq 550 flow cell. From the authors' description of their analysis: Because the immunoSEQ output held only junctional sequences and lacked quality scores, the filtering could not match the filtering applied to full-length reads. To assign V/J genes and CDR3, sequences were annotated against IMGT germline references using PyIR, a Python wrapper for IgBLAST v1.9. Any read was removed if the V/J assignment was weak (E-value above 1e-6), the CDR3 was missing, or the read contained stop codons, out-of-frame junctions, or ambiguous translated residues. V3J clonotypes were defined by identical inferred V gene, J gene, and CDR3 amino acid sequence. Percentage overlap between repertoires was calculated by dividing the number of shared unique clonotypes by the size of the smaller repertoire. Repertoire richness was assessed with RTK rarefaction, the Chao1 estimator, and Recon v2.1 estimates of unobserved clonotypes. OLGA was used to compute generation probabilities for all TCRbeta clonotypes that the gDNA method yielded from a few donors. TCRdb carries this immuneACCESS record with in-frame sequences only. Its versions omit some clonotypes, under half of them owing to an unresolved V gene in the studies checked, with the rest unexplained. That table is the source of V, J and clone size, and D and trimming were worked out from the DNA. Here the sample has approximately 640,000 clones; roughly 88% occur a single time. About a third of the sample is in the top ten clones.

The TCR was taken from a young man in good health. Some clones in this sample may be carry-over from other donors' samples. Recombination connected TRBV4-1 to TRBJ2-2; 11 central nucleotides agree with TRBD2. Sequenced input: memory CD8+ T cells from PBMCs. The cell subset or site label on this specimen signifies: CD45RO+ cells pooled with CCR7-negative TemRA cells. The DNA reads as follows: TGCGCCAGCAGCCAAGTGCCGGGACTAGCGGTCACCGGGGAGCTGTTTTTT. Translated, it reads CASSQVPGLAVTGELFF.